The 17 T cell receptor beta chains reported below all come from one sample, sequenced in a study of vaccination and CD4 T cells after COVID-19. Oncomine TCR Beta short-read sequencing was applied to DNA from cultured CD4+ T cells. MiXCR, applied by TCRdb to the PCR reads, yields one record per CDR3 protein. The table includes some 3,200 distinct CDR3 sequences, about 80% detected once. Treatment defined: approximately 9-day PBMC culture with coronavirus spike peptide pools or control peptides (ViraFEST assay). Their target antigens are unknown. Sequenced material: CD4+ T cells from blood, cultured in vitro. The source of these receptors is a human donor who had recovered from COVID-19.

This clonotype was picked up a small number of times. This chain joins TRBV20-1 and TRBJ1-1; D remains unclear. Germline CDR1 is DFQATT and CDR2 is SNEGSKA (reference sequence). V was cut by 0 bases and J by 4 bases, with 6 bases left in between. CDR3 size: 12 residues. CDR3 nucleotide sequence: TGCAGTGCTAGAGATCCAGGCACTGAAGCTTTCTTT. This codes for CSARDPGTEAFF.

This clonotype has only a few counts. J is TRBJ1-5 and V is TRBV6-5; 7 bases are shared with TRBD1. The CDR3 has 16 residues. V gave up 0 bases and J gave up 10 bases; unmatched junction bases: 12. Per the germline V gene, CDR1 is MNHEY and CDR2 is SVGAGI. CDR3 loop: CASSYSRRAGGFPQHF. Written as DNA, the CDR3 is TGTGCCAGCAGTTACTCGAGAAGGGCAGGGGGATTTCCCCAGCATTTT.

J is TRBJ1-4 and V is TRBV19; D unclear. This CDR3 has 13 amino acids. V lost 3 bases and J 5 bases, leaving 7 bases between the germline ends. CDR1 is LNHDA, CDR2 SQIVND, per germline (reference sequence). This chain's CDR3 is CASSITPNEKLFF. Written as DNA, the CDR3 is TGTGCCAGTAGTATCACCCCGAATGAAAAACTGTTTTTT.

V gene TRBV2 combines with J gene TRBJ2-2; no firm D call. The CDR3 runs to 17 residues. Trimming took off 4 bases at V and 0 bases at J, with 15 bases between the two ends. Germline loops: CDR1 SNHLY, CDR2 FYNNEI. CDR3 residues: CASSVDGRLPNTGELFF. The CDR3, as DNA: TGTGCCAGCAGTGTGGACGGCCGCCTCCCGAACACCGGGGAGCTGTTTTTT.

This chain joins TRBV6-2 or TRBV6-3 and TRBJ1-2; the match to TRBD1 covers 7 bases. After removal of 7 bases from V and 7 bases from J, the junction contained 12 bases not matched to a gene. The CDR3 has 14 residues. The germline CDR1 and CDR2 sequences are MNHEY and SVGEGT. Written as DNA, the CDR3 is TGTGCCAGCAAATTTGACAGGGCGACGCGTGGCTACACCTTC. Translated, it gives CASKFDRATRGYTF.

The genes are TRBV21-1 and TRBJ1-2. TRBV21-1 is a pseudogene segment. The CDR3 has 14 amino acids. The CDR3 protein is CASSNQPSNYGYTF. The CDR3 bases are TGTGCCAGCAGCAATCAGCCGTCTAACTATGGCTACACCTTC.

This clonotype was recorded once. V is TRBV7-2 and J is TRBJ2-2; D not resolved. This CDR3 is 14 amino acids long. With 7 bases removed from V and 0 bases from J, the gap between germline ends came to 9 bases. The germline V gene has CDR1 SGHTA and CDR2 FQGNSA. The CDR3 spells CASKFSANTGELFF. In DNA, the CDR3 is TGTGCCAGCAAATTCTCAGCGAACACCGGGGAGCTGTTTTTT.

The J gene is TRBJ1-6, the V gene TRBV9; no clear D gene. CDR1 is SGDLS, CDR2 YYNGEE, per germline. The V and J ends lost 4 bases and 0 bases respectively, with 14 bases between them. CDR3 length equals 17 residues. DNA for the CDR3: TGTGCCAGCAGCCCTACACCCCGGACCTCCTATAATTCACCCCTCCACTTT. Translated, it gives CASSPTPRTSYNSPLHF.

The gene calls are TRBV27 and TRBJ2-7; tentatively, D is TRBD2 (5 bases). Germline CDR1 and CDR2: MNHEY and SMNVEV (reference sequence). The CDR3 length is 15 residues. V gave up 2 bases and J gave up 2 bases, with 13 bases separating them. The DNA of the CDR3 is TGTGCCAGCAGTTTAGAGGGCGGACCGACCTACGAGCAGTACTTC. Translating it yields CASSLEGGPTYEQYF.

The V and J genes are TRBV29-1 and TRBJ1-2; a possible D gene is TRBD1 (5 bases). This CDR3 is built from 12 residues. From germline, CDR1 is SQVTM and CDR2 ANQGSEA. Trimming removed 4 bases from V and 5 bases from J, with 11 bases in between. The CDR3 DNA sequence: TGCAGCGTTGGAGGGGCTGATTATGGCTACACCTTC. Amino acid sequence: CSVGGADYGYTF.

CDR3 sequence (DNA): TGTGCCACCAGCACGGGCAGGGGATGGGACACAGATACGCAGTATTTT. It is translated as CATSTGRGWDTDTQYF. This chain links TRBV15 with TRBJ2-3; tentative D call: TRBD1 (6 bases). The V end lost 4 bases, the J end lost 2 bases, and 16 bases lay between the germline ends. Germline CDR1 and CDR2: LNHNV and YYDKDF (reference sequence). This CDR3 has 16 residues.

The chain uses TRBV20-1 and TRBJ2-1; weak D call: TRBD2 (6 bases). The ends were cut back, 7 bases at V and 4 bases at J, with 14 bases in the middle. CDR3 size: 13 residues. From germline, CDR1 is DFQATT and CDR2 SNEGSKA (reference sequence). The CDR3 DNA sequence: TGCAGTGAAGGGGACTCCCCATACAATGAGCAGTTCTTC. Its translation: CSEGDSPYNEQFF.

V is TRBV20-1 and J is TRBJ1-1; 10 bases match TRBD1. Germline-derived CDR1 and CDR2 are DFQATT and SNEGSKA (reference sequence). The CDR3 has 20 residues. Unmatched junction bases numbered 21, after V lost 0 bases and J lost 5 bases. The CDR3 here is CSARDPLRGGDRGGGTEAFF. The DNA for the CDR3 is TGCAGTGCTAGAGACCCATTAAGGGGGGGGGACAGGGGAGGGGGAACTGAAGCTTTCTTT.

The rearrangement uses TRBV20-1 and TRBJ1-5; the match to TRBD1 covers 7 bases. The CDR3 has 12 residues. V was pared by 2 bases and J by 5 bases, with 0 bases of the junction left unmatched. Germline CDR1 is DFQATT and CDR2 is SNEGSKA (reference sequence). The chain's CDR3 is CSARTGDQPQHF. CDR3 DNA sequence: TGCAGTGCTAGAACAGGGGATCAGCCCCAGCATTTT.

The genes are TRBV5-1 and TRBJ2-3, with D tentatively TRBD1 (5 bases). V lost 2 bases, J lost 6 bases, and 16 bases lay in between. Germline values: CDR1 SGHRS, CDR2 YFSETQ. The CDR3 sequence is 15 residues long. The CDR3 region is CASSLGQGWGDTQYF. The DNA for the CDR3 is TGCGCCAGCAGCTTAGGTCAGGGTTGGGGTGATACGCAGTATTTT.

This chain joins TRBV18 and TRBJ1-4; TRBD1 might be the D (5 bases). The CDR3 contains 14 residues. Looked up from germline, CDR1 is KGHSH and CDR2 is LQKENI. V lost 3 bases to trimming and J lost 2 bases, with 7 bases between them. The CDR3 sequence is CASSPRDTNEKLFF. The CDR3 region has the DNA TGTGCCAGCTCACCCAGGGACACTAATGAAAAACTGTTTTTT.

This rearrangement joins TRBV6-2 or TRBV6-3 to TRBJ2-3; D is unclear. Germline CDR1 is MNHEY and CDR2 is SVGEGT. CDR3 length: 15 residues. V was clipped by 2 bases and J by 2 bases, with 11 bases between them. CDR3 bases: TGTGCCAGCAGTTACCAGTCCAAGCCCACAGATACGCAGTATTTT. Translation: CASSYQSKPTDTQYF.